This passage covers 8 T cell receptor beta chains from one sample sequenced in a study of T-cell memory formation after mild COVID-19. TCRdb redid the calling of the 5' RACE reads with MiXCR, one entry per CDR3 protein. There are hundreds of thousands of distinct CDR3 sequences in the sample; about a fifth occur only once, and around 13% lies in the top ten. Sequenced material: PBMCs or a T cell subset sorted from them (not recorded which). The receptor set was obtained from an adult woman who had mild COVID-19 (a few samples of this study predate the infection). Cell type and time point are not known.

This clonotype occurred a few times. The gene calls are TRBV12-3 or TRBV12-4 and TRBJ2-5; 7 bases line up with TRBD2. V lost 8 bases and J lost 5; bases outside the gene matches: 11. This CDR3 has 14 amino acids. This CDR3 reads CASWGGSPAETQYF. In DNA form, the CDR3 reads TGTGCCAGCTGGGGGGGATCGCCGGCGGAGACCCAGTACTTC.

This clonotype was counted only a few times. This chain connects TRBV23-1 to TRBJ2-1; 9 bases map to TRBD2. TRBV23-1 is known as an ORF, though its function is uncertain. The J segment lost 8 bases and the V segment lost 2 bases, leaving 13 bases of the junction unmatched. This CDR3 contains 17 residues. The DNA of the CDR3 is TGCGCCAGCAGTCAAAGGTCCTCGACTAGCGGAGGGCATGAGCAGTTCTTC. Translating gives CASSQRSSTSGGHEQFF.

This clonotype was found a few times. In DNA, the CDR3 is TGTGCCACCACCGGAAAGGGAAACCTGAACACTGAAGCTTTCTTT. Amino acids: CATTGKGNLNTEAFF. The rearrangement links TRBV15 to TRBJ1-1; D call uncertain. Germline-derived CDR1 and CDR2 are LNHNV and YYDKDF (reference sequence). V lost 7 bases and J lost 0, with 15 bases in between. This CDR3 has 15 residues.

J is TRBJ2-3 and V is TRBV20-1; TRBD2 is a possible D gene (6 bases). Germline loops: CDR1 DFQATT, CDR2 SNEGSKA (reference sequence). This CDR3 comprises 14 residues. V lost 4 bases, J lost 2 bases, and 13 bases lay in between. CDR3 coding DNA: TGCAGTGCTACCACACCGGGACTCACAGATACGCAGTATTTT. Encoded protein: CSATTPGLTDTQYF.

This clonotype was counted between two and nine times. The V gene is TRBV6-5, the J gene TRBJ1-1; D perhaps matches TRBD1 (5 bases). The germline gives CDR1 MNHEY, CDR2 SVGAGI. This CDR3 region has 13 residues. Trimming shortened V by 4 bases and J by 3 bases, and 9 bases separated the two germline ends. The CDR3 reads CASSFLGDTEAFF. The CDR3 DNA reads TGTGCCAGCAGTTTTTTGGGGGACACTGAAGCTTTCTTT.

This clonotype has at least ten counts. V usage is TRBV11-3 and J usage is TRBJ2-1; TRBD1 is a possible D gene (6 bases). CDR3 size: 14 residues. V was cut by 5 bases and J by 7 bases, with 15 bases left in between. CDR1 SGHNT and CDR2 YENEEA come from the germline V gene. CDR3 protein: CASSLYLQGNEQFF. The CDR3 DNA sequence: TGTGCCAGCAGCCTATACCTACAGGGAAATGAGCAGTTCTTC.

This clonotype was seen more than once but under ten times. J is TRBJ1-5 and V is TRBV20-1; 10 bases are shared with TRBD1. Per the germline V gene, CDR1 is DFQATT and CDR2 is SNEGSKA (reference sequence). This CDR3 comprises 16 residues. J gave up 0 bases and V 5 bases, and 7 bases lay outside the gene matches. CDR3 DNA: TGCAGTGCTGAGGGACAGGGGTACTATAGCAATCAGCCCCAGCATTTT. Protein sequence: CSAEGQGYYSNQPQHF.

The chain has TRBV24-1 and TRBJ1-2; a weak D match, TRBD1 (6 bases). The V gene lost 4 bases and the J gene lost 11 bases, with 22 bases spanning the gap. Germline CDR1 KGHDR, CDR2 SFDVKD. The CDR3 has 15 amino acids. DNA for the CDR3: TGTGCCACCAGTGACCCCCTGCGGGGGCTGGGAGGTTACACCTTC. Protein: CATSDPLRGLGGYTF.